This T cell receptor (beta chain) stems from a study of T cell repertoires in cytomegalovirus infection (dated by TCRdb to the late 2010s). For the study in its entirety: Because public TCR beta signatures pointed to carriage of CMV infection together with the matching HLA type, the HLA type of each donor mattered for the analysis. Here is what the overall study found, with its caveats: In the ex vivo response, HLA-C-restricted CMV-specific TCR beta clonotypes were dominant, and in two of eight donors the single most frequent clonotype came from this HLA-C-restricted group. In both this cohort and an independent cohort of over 350 donors, the cumulative frequency of public TCR beta family members distinguished carriers of CMV infection plus the relevant HLA type.

TCRdb names Illumina HiSeq 1500 as the instrument used. TCRdb ran its own pipeline on the public reads, namely fastp trimming at Q25 and MiXCR clone calling, and kept in-frame beta chains. Every CDR3 protein is listed once, alongside the most common genes and DNA of its rows. Present in this sample are around 440,000 distinct CDR3 sequences, roughly 10% of which were seen just once. 9.5% to 13% of the sample is taken by the ten largest. The germline V gene gives CDR1 as MDHEN and CDR2 as SYDVKM. V and J are trimmed by 9 bases and 4 bases, and the gene matches miss 11 bases of the junction. The CDR3 contains 15 residues, cysteine and phenylalanine counted. CDR3 DNA is the only sequence kept; it has 45 bases, read in frame from the first base. This clonotype was counted a few times. The antigen it recognizes is unknown. There are no base qualities to consult, and no much larger clone falls within one base.

What was sequenced was PBMCs. The sequence was obtained from a human donor in good health (CMV status not recorded). Some clones in this sample may be carry-over from other donors' samples. The chain couples TRBV28 to TRBJ2-7, and 11 bases in between align with TRBD1. The nucleotide sequence is given as TGTGCCAGTCATACTCTAGGGACAGGGGGTTACGAGCAGTACTTC. Translation gives CASHTLGTGGYEQYF.